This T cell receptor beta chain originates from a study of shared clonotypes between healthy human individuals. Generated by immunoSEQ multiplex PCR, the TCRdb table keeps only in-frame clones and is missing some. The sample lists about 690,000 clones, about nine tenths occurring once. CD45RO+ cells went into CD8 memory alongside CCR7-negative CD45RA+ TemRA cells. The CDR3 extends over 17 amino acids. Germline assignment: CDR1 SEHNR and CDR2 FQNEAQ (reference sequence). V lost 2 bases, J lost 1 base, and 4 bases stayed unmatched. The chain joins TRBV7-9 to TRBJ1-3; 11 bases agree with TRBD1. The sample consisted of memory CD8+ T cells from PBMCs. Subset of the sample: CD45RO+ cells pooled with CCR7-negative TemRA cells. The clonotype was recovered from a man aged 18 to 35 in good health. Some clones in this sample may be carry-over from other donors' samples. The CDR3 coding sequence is TGTGCCAGCAGCTTAACGGACAGGGGGCAGTCTGGAAACACCATATATTTT. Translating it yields CASSLTDRGQSGNTIYF.